This T cell receptor beta chain was captured by sequencing in a study of Tregs in tolerant kidney transplant recipients. Study at large: Mixed chimerism was transient after nonmyeloablative marrow transplants from related graft donors. General study results and limits: Tolerant patients' donor-specific Tregs expanded beyond overall Tregs, suggesting antigen-driven growth. Expanding Tregs on activated donor B cells appeared to best identify donor-specific TCRbeta clones.

Assay: immunoSEQ multiplex PCR; the TCRdb copy retains only in-frame clones and omits some. This sample has about 100,000 clones, with nearly 90% found just once. Unstimulated Tregs (CD4+CD25+CD127-) and CD4+CD25- non-Tregs were sorted from PBMCs. Comments on this clone: The antigen is undetermined.

Germline V gene sequence: CDR1 SGHRS, CDR2 YFSETQ. V lost 0 bases, J lost 3 bases, and 9 bases lay in between. CDR3 length equals 15 residues. Sequences were derived from CD4+ T cells from blood, sampled before the transplant. The rearrangement joins TRBV5-1 to TRBJ1-4; D gene uncertain. The receptor was derived from a human donor who received a combined kidney and bone marrow transplant. CDR3 residues: CASSLEAGSNEKLFF. The CDR3 DNA reads TGCGCCAGCAGCTTGGAGGCGGGATCTAATGAAAAACTGTTTTTT.